The text below deals with one T cell receptor beta chain. Its specificity is not known. TCRbeta library construction was performed incorporating unique molecular identifiers. One entry per CDR3 protein results from TCRdb running MiXCR on the PCR reads. This sample has fewer than 350,000 distinct CDR3 sequences, with just over 7.5% found just once. V gave up 0 bases and J gave up 3 bases, with 5 bases separating them. CDR1 and CDR2 (germline): DFQATT, SNEGSKA (reference sequence). The CDR3 is 12 amino acids. The data derive from a study of T-cell reconstitution after alpha-beta-depleted transplantation in children. Notes on the study in general: T-cell counts and diversity at one year following transplant were attributed mainly to newly produced T cells. As was reported, about two months after transplant, alpha-beta T cells came from several hundred expanded graft clones.

This clonotype originated in a female patient aged 2-10 years who had a stem cell transplant for Fanconi anemia, so the T cells may come from the graft donor. Material: peripheral blood, obtained 360 days after TCRalphabeta/CD19-depleted stem cell transplant. V usage is TRBV20-1 and J usage is TRBJ1-1; D uncertain. The CDR3 DNA follows: TGCAGTGCTAGAGATTTGGACACTGAAGCTTTCTTT. Protein sequence: CSARDLDTEAFF.